The sequence of this T cell receptor beta chain was determined in a study of T cells in localized non-small cell lung cancer. The germline gives CDR1 SGHNT, CDR2 YYREEE (reference sequence). CDR3 size: 14 residues. V was clipped by 4 bases and J by 4 bases, with 14 bases between them. Profiling relied on immunoSEQ multiplex PCR, and the TCRdb table lists in-frame clones only, not all of them. This table has roughly 38,000 clones, around 90% appearing once. This clonotype was sampled from a man aged 18 to 50 with stage I lung adenocarcinoma. The material sequenced was peripheral blood, taken before any cancer treatment. The J gene is TRBJ1-2, the V gene TRBV5-4; D gene uncertain. The CDR3 DNA sequence: TGTGCCAGCAGCCTTAGTTGGGGATCCTATGGCTACACCTTC. Its translation is CASSLSWGSYGYTF.